The 30 T cell receptor beta chains presented below share a single source sample, sequenced in a study of T cells in women clearing cervical HPV infection (dated by TCRdb to 2016 to 2019). Library construction relied on the immunoSEQ multiplex PCR assay. TCRdb obtained this table from immuneACCESS and retained in-frame rearrangements with V and J assigned. These tables miss some clones; where compared with another copy, unresolved V genes account for less than half of the shortfall, and the remainder is unexplained. The sample table gives some 14,000 clones. The top ten clonotypes cover less than 8% of the sample. The sequenced sample consisted of blood buffy coat. These receptors were obtained from a woman aged 18 to 69 with a cervical HPV16 infection that either progressed to CIN3+ or cleared (not recorded which).

Of note for this clone: The sequence runs out 3 residues before the end of the CDR3; the remainder is reconstructed from the germline J gene. V and J are TRBV2 and TRBJ1-2; D is ambiguous. Germline-derived CDR1 and CDR2 are SNHLY and FYNNEI. The CDR3 runs to 15 residues. CDR3 sequence: CASSEVAGSTDTYTF. CDR3 DNA, as far as it was read: TGTGCCAGCAGTGAAGTAGCGGGAAGCACAGATACC.

About this clone itself: The CDR3 end is not reached by the read, which stops 3 residues before it; the germline J gene fills it in. J is TRBJ1-1 and V is TRBV10-2; 9 bases match TRBD1. Germline values: CDR1 WSHSY, CDR2 SAAADI. The CDR3 spans 13 residues. CDR3 protein: CASTLLGTGLAFF. The covered CDR3 bases are TGCGCCAGCACGTTGCTCGGGACAGGGTTA.

Note on this clone: The read terminates 3 residues before the CDR3 end, so the remaining end is supplied by the germline J gene. V is TRBV2 and J is TRBJ2-7, with 12 bases lining up with TRBD2. Germline assignment: CDR1 SNHLY and CDR2 FYNNEI. The CDR3 contains 15 residues. V was pared by 6 bases and J by 2 bases, with 5 bases of the junction left unmatched. The sequenced part of the CDR3 DNA is TGTGCCAGCAGCTTCGGACTAGCGGGGACCTACGAG. Translation gives CASSFGLAGTYE. The CDR3 in full is CASSFGLAGTYEQYF.

This CDR3 reads CASKPPGTGLAEQYF. CDR3 DNA (partial): TGTGCCAGCAAACCTCCCGGGACAGGGCTTGCCGAG. This sequence joins TRBV7-9 and TRBJ2-7, with 9 bases fitting TRBD1. The missing CDR3 end, 3 residues past where the read stops, is filled in from the germline J gene. The CDR3 has 15 amino acids. Germline assignment: CDR1 SEHNR and CDR2 FQNEAQ (reference sequence). V lost 7 bases to trimming and J lost 6 bases; unmatched junction nucleotides: 13.

Regarding this clone: The observed sequence ends 3 residues before the CDR3 terminus, with the missing tail filled in from the germline J gene. The rearrangement joins TRBV20-1 to TRBJ1-2; 9 bases map to TRBD1. This CDR3 is 14 amino acids long. V trimming: 2 bases; J trimming: 5 bases; junction bases outside the gene matches: 6. From germline, CDR1 is DFQATT and CDR2 SNEGSKA (reference sequence). CDR3: CSARPTGGGYGYTF. The sequenced CDR3 bases are TGCAGTGCTAGACCGACAGGGGGAGGATATGGC.

Regarding this clone: Coverage ceases 3 residues before the CDR3 finishes, and the germline J gene fills in the end. This sequence joins TRBV11-3 and TRBJ1-1, with unresolved D. The ends were cut back, 5 bases at V and 6 bases at J, with 19 bases in the middle. Germline V CDR1 and CDR2: SGHNT, YENEEA. CDR3 length: 15 amino acids. CDR3 sequence: CASSIIGDQEPEAFF. CDR3 DNA (partial): TGTGCCAGCAGCATAATCGGGGATCAGGAGCCTGAA.

About this clone itself: The read finishes 3 residues shy of the CDR3 end, and the germline J gene is used to complete it. The chain recombines TRBV5-1 with TRBJ1-2; D is possibly TRBD1 (6 bases). The germline V gene has CDR1 SGHRS and CDR2 YFSETQ. This CDR3 is 14 amino acids long. CDR3 DNA, as far as it was read: TGCGCCAGCAGCTTAGGACAGCGCACAGATACC. Its translation is CASSLGQRTDT. The whole CDR3 protein is CASSLGQRTDTYTF. Variable domain in full (rest from reference TRBV5-1 and TRBJ1-2): KAGVTQTPRYLIKTRGQQVTLSCSPISGHRSVSWYQQTPGQGLQFLFEYFSETQRNKGNFPGRFSGRQFSNSRSEMNVSTLELGDSALYLCASSLGQRTDTYTFGSGTRLTVV.

Points on this clone: The observed sequence ends 3 residues before the CDR3 terminus, with the missing tail filled in from the germline J gene. The V and J genes are TRBV6-2 or TRBV6-3 and TRBJ2-2; unclear D gene. CDR1 and CDR2 from the germline V gene are MNHEY and SVGEGT. The CDR3 contains 13 residues. Partial CDR3 DNA: TGTGCCAGCAGTTACCCGCGCCGCGAAAAG. This gives the protein CASSYPRREK. The CDR3, in full, reads CASSYPRREKLFF.

Notes on this clone: Read sequence stops 3 residues before the CDR3 end, and the germline J gene provides the missing end. The V gene is TRBV7-2, the J gene TRBJ1-1; possible D gene TRBD1, 6 bases. V was cut by 5 bases and J by 4 bases, with 14 bases left in between. Germline loops: CDR1 SGHTA, CDR2 FQGNSA. There are 14 residues in the CDR3. The sequenced CDR3 bases are TGTGCCAGCAGCATTAACAGGGAATTCACTGAA. This sequence encodes CASSINREFTE. The complete CDR3 protein is CASSINREFTEAFF.

Notes on this clone: The DNA ends 3 residues before the CDR3 does, and the rest of the CDR3 is filled in from the germline J gene. This chain links TRBV18 with TRBJ2-7, with TRBD1 matching 7 bases. CDR1 and CDR2 from the germline V gene are KGHSH and LQKENI. V shed 6 bases, J shed 2 bases, and the junction held 4 bases outside the gene matches. The CDR3 has 13 amino acids. The sequenced part of the CDR3 DNA is TGTGCCAGCTCCCGGGACAGAGCCTACGAG. Residues: CASSRDRAYE. From start to end, the CDR3 is CASSRDRAYEQYF. The whole variable domain, remainder taken from reference TRBV18 and TRBJ2-7, is NAGVMQNPRHLVRRRGQEARLRCSPMKGHSHVYWYRQLPEEGLKFMVYLQKENIIDESGMPKERFSAEFPKEGPSILRIQQVVRGDSAAYFCASSRDRAYEQYFGPGTRLTVT.

Turning to this clone: The read falls 3 residues short of the CDR3 end, and the missing part is taken from the germline J gene. V is TRBV10-2 and J is TRBJ2-1; the match to TRBD2 covers 8 bases. With V trimmed by 9 bases and J by 7 bases, 11 bases remained unmatched. The CDR3 runs to 14 residues. Germline V gene lookup returns CDR1 WSHSY and CDR2 SAAADI. CDR3 bases read: TGCGCCAGTAGGGAGCGGGGGACCAATAATGAG. Translating it yields CASRERGTNNE. The CDR3 in full is CASRERGTNNEQFF.

To note about this clone: Read data end 3 residues before the CDR3 end; the end is taken from the germline J gene. Different DNA sequences within this sample yield the same CDR3. The chain joins TRBV2 to TRBJ1-3; 8 nucleotides agree with TRBD1. The CDR3 is 16 amino acids. Germline V gene sequence: CDR1 SNHLY, CDR2 FYNNEI. The junction had 7 bases not matched to a gene; V was cut back by 6 bases and J by 0 bases. The CDR3 here is CASSERTGNSGNTIYF. CDR3 bases read: TGTGCCAGCAGCGAAAGGACAGGGAACTCTGGAAACACC. Variable domain in full (rest from reference TRBV2 and TRBJ1-3): EPEVTQTPSHQVTQMGQEVILRCVPISNHLYFYWYRQILGQKVEFLVSFYNNEISEKSEIFDDQFSVERPDGSNFTLKIRSTKLEDSAMYFCASSERTGNSGNTIYFGEGSWLTVV.

Note on this clone: The observed sequence ends 3 residues before the CDR3 terminus, with the missing tail filled in from the germline J gene. This chain joins TRBV11-2 and TRBJ2-7, with TRBD1 matching 7 bases. The length of the CDR3 is 12 residues. Trimming removed 3 bases from V and 6 bases from J; junction bases left unmatched: 2. Germline V CDR1 and CDR2: SGHAT, FQNNGV. The CDR3 protein is CASSFTGVEQYF. The covered CDR3 bases are TGTGCCAGCAGCTTTACAGGGGTCGAG. Based on the CDR3 plus reference TRBV11-2 and TRBJ2-7, the full variable domain is EAGVAQSPRYKIIEKRQSVAFWCNPISGHATLYWYQQILGQGPKLLIQFQNNGVVDDSQLPKDRFSAERLKGVDSTLKIQPAKLEDSAVYLCASSFTGVEQYFGPGTRLTVT.

CDR3 protein: CASNDNGPNYDYTF. CDR3 DNA (partial): TGTGCCAGTAATGATAACGGCCCAAACTACGAC. The chain recombines TRBV19 with TRBJ1-2, with D unresolved. Read coverage stops 3 residues before the CDR3 terminus; the germline J gene supplies the remainder. CDR1 is LNHDA, CDR2 SQIVND, per germline (reference sequence). The length of the CDR3 is 14 residues.

Frequency places this clone as medium-sized. The CDR3 extends 3 residues past the end of the read, so its final part is completed from the germline J gene. This chain connects TRBV9 to TRBJ2-2; D gene unclear. Trimming pared 0 bases from V and 4 bases from J, leaving 10 bases between. Germline V CDR1 and CDR2: SGDLS, YYNGEE. There are 15 residues in the CDR3. Partial CDR3 DNA: TGTGCCAGCAGCGTAGTTCAGGAGTCCACCGGGGAG. This sequence encodes CASSVVQESTGE. The whole CDR3 reads CASSVVQESTGELFF.

Details on this clone: The read gets to within 3 residues of the CDR3 end, and the germline J gene fills in the rest. This chain joins TRBV7-6 and TRBJ2-3, with 7 bases that match TRBD1. From germline, CDR1 is SGHVS and CDR2 FNYEAQ. The CDR3 has 18 residues. The junction had 12 bases not matched to a gene; V was cut back by 1 base and J by 2 bases. CDR3 protein: CASSLGPRQGVATDTQYF. CDR3 bases read: TGTGCCAGCAGCTTAGGTCCCCGGCAGGGGGTTGCCACAGATACG.

Notes on this clone: The read terminates 3 residues before the CDR3 end, so the remaining end is supplied by the germline J gene. This chain connects TRBV29-1 to TRBJ2-2; 7 bases agree with TRBD1. The CDR3 sequence is 16 residues long. After removal of 5 bases from V and 3 bases from J, the junction contained 12 bases not matched to a gene. CDR1 and CDR2 from the germline V gene are SQVTM and ANQGSEA. Here the CDR3 reads CSVLWDRTGDTGELFF. The sequenced CDR3 bases are TGCAGCGTTCTATGGGACCGTACAGGGGACACCGGGGAG.

In the case of this clone: Sequencing ends 3 residues short of the CDR3 end; the germline J gene provides the rest. The V and J genes are TRBV28 and TRBJ2-5, with 10 bases aligning to TRBD1. Trimming took 4 bases from V and 1 from J; bases not matched to a gene: 6. CDR3 length: 16 residues. Germline V gene data show CDR1 as MDHEN and CDR2 as SYDVKM. This CDR3 is CASSYLGTGAQETQYF. The DNA read from the CDR3 is TGTGCCAGCAGTTACCTAGGGACAGGGGCCCAAGAGACC.

Concerning this clone itself: The read falls 3 residues short of the CDR3 end, and the missing part is taken from the germline J gene. The J gene is TRBJ2-2, the V gene TRBV7-2, with a tentative D call TRBD1 (6 bases). The germline V gene has CDR1 SGHTA and CDR2 FQGNSA. This CDR3 has 15 amino acids. CDR3 loop: CASSLVAGVNEKLFF. CDR3 bases read: TGTGCCAGCAGCTTAGTCGCAGGGGTTAATGAAAAG.

Turning to this clone: Read sequence stops 3 residues before the CDR3 end, and the germline J gene provides the missing end. The chain combines TRBV20-1 with TRBJ2-3, with 7 bases identical to TRBD2. Trimming removed 6 bases from V and 1 base from J; junction bases left unmatched: 7. The CDR3 loop spans 14 amino acids. Germline values: CDR1 DFQATT, CDR2 SNEGSKA (reference sequence). The covered CDR3 bases are TGCAGTGCACGACTAGCTTATGGCACAGATACG. This translates into CSARLAYGTDT. The CDR3 in its entirety is CSARLAYGTDTQYF.

With regard to this clone: The read is 3 residues too short to cover the CDR3 end, so that end is filled in from the germline J gene. The chain uses TRBV20-1 and TRBJ2-1; 10 positions agree with TRBD2. CDR1 and CDR2 from the germline V gene are DFQATT and SNEGSKA (reference sequence). Trimming took 2 bases from V and 7 from J; bases not matched to a gene: 5. The CDR3 has 14 amino acids. The sequenced CDR3 bases are TGCAGTGCTAGAAGGACTAGCGGACTAAATGAG. It translates to CSARRTSGLNE. The entire CDR3 protein is CSARRTSGLNEQFF.

About this clone itself: The read gets to within 3 residues of the CDR3 end, and the germline J gene fills in the rest. The chain combines TRBV4-1 with TRBJ2-4, with 7 bases fitting TRBD2. Germline CDR1 MGHRA, CDR2 YSYEKL. The ends lost 0 bases at V and 1 base at J; junction bases unmatched: 3. This CDR3 is built from 16 residues. The CDR3 protein is CASSQESGDAKNIQYF. CDR3 bases read: TGCGCCAGCAGCCAAGAGAGCGGGGATGCCAAAAACATT.

To note about this clone: The read falls 3 residues short of the CDR3 end, and the missing part is taken from the germline J gene. The chain employs TRBV6-2 or TRBV6-3 and TRBJ1-2; a possible D gene is TRBD1 (6 bases). Germline CDR1 reads MNHEY; CDR2 reads SVGEGT. Trimming shortened V by 5 bases and J by 1 base, and 8 bases separated the two germline ends. The CDR3 is 13 residues long. The CDR3 reads CASSPQGNYGYTF. Partial CDR3 DNA: TGTGCCAGCAGTCCACAGGGTAACTATGGC.

Comments on this clone: The CDR3 extends 3 residues past the end of the read, so its final part is completed from the germline J gene. The chain has TRBV7-9 and TRBJ2-4, with a tentative D call TRBD1 (6 bases). CDR3 size: 12 residues. Per the germline V gene, CDR1 is SEHNR and CDR2 is FQNEAQ (reference sequence). The CDR3 sequence: CASSKTGSGQYF. The covered CDR3 bases are TGTGCCAGCAGCAAGACAGGTAGTGGT. Full variable domain (outside the CDR3, taken from reference TRBV7-9 and TRBJ2-4): DTGVSQNPRHKITKRGQNVTFRCDPISEHNRLYWYRQTLGQGPEFLTYFQNEAQLEKSRLLSDRFSAERPKGSFSTLEIQRTEQGDSAMYLCASSKTGSGQYFGAGTRLSVL.

Concerning this clone itself: The DNA ends 3 residues before the CDR3 does, and the rest of the CDR3 is filled in from the germline J gene. The chain is built from TRBV2 and TRBJ2-1, with D hard to call. CDR3 length equals 12 residues. Germline assignment: CDR1 SNHLY and CDR2 FYNNEI. V was pared by 2 bases and J by 9 bases, with 8 bases between. The CDR3 protein is CASSERVSEQFF. The CDR3 DNA, read in part, is TGTGCCAGCAGTGAAAGGGTTAGTGAG.

Comment on this clone: The read stops 3 residues short of the end of the CDR3; the missing end is completed from the germline J gene. The chain has TRBV6-2 or TRBV6-3 and TRBJ2-1, with 9 bases lining up with TRBD2. Germline trimming cut 2 bases from V and 6 bases from J; bases unmatched to any gene: 8. Per germline, CDR1 MNHEY and CDR2 SVGEGT. The CDR3 is made up of 16 amino acids. CDR3 DNA, as far as it was read: TGTGCCAGCAGTTACCGGAGGCGGGAGGGCCGCAATGAG. Amino acids: CASSYRRREGRNE. The CDR3, in full, reads CASSYRRREGRNEQFF.

A remark on this clone: Sequencing ends 3 residues short of the CDR3 end; the germline J gene provides the rest. V is TRBV7-6 and J is TRBJ1-1; a possible D gene is TRBD1 (5 bases). The germline V gene has CDR1 SGHVS and CDR2 FNYEAQ. Trimming left V 5 bases short and J 4 bases short, with 11 bases between. The CDR3 totals 13 residues. Incomplete CDR3 DNA: TGTGCCAGCAGCCGACGCGGGGGCACTGAA. Encoded protein: CASSRRGGTE. The entire CDR3 is CASSRRGGTEAFF.

In regard to this clone: The observed sequence ends 3 residues before the CDR3 terminus, with the missing tail filled in from the germline J gene. The chain has TRBV6-2 or TRBV6-3 and TRBJ1-2; D is perhaps TRBD1 (6 bases). Looked up from germline, CDR1 is MNHEY and CDR2 is SVGEGT. The CDR3 is 14 residues long. CDR3 sequence reads: CASSYSGLAGAYTF. The CDR3 DNA, read in part, is TGTGCCAGCAGTTACTCAGGACTAGCGGGGGCC.

Of note for this clone: With the read ending 3 residues before the CDR3 end, the germline J gene is used to fill in that end. The rearrangement uses TRBV2 and TRBJ2-5, with D possibly being TRBD2 (6 bases). This CDR3 contains 15 residues. Germline V lookup: CDR1 SNHLY, CDR2 FYNNEI. V was clipped by 3 bases and J by 4 bases, with 15 bases between them. The sequenced CDR3 bases are TGTGCCAGCAGTGACAGCCTAGCGTTGGGAGAGACC. The encoded protein is CASSDSLALGET. The CDR3 in its entirety is CASSDSLALGETQYF.

Points on this clone: The read halts 3 residues ahead of the CDR3 end, with the missing end drawn from the germline J gene. The chain joins TRBV7-9 to TRBJ2-3; 10 bases agree with TRBD2. Germline CDR1 and CDR2: SEHNR and FQNEAQ (reference sequence). This CDR3 contains 13 residues. The sequenced CDR3 bases are TGTGCCAGCAGCTTAACTAGCGGGGCTCCG. It yields the protein CASSLTSGAP. The entire CDR3 sequence reads CASSLTSGAPQYF.